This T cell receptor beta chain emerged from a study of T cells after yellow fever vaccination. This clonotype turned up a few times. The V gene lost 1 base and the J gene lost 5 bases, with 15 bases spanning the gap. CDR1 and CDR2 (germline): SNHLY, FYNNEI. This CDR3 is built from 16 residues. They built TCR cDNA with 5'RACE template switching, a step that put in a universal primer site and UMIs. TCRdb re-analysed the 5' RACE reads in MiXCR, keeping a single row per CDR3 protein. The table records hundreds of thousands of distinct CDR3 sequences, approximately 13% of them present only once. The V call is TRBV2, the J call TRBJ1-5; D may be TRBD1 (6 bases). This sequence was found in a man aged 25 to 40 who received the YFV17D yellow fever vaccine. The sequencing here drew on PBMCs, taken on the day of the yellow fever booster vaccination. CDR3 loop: CASSEGGGGRDQPQHF. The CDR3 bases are TGTGCCAGCAGTGAAGGCGGGGGCGGGAGAGATCAGCCCCAGCATTTT.